This T cell receptor beta chain was captured by sequencing in a study of prognosis after radiotherapy for stage I lung cancer. CDR1 and CDR2 (germline): LNHDA, SQIVND (reference sequence). V lost 1 base and J lost 0, with 7 bases in between. The CDR3 contains 15 residues. Multiplex PCR, run in two rounds, amplified TCR beta CDR3 from genomic DNA. Amplification in first-round PCR relied on primers specific to each TRBV and TRBJ gene. One entry per CDR3 protein results from TCRdb running MiXCR on the multiplex PCR reads. Among around 30,000 distinct CDR3 sequences listed, 32% were seen once. In this sample, this clonotype turned up many times. The antigen is not known. Study-level findings and limits: A drop in unique TCR clone counts was seen after stereotactic body radiation therapy, median about 10,000 versus 6,900.

Sequenced here: PBMCs, sampled before or after stereotactic body radiation therapy (not recorded which). This chain links TRBV19 with TRBJ1-3; D gene uncertain. This TCR came from a donor of 50 years or more with non-small cell lung cancer. DNA for the CDR3: TGTGCCAGTAGTATAGGACTGAACTCTGGAAACACCATATATTTT. This sequence encodes CASSIGLNSGNTIYF.